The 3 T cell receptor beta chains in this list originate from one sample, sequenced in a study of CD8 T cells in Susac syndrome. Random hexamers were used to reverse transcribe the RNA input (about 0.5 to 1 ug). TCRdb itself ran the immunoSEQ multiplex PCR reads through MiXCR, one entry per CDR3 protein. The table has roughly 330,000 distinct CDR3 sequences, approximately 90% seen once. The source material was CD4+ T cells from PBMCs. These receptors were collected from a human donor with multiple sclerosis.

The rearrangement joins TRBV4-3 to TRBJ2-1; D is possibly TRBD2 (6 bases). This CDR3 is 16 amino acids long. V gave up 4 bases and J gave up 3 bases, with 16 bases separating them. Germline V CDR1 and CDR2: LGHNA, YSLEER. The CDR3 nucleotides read TGCGCCAGCAGCCGCGCTTTCGGGAGAAGCTACAATGAGCAGTTCTTC. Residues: CASSRAFGRSYNEQFF.

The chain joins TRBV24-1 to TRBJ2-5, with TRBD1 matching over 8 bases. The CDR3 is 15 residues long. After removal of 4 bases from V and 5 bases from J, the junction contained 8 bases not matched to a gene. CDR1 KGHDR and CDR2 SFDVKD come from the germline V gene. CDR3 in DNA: TGTGCCACCAGTGAGCCGGGGACAGGCAAGGAGACCCAGTACTTC. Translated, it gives CATSEPGTGKETQYF.

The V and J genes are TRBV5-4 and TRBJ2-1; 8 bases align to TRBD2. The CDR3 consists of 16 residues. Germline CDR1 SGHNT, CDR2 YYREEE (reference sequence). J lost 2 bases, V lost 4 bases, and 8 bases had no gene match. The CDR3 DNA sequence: TGTGCCAGCAGCCCCCGGGTTAGCGGGGCCTACAATGAGCAGTTCTTC. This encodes CASSPRVSGAYNEQFF.